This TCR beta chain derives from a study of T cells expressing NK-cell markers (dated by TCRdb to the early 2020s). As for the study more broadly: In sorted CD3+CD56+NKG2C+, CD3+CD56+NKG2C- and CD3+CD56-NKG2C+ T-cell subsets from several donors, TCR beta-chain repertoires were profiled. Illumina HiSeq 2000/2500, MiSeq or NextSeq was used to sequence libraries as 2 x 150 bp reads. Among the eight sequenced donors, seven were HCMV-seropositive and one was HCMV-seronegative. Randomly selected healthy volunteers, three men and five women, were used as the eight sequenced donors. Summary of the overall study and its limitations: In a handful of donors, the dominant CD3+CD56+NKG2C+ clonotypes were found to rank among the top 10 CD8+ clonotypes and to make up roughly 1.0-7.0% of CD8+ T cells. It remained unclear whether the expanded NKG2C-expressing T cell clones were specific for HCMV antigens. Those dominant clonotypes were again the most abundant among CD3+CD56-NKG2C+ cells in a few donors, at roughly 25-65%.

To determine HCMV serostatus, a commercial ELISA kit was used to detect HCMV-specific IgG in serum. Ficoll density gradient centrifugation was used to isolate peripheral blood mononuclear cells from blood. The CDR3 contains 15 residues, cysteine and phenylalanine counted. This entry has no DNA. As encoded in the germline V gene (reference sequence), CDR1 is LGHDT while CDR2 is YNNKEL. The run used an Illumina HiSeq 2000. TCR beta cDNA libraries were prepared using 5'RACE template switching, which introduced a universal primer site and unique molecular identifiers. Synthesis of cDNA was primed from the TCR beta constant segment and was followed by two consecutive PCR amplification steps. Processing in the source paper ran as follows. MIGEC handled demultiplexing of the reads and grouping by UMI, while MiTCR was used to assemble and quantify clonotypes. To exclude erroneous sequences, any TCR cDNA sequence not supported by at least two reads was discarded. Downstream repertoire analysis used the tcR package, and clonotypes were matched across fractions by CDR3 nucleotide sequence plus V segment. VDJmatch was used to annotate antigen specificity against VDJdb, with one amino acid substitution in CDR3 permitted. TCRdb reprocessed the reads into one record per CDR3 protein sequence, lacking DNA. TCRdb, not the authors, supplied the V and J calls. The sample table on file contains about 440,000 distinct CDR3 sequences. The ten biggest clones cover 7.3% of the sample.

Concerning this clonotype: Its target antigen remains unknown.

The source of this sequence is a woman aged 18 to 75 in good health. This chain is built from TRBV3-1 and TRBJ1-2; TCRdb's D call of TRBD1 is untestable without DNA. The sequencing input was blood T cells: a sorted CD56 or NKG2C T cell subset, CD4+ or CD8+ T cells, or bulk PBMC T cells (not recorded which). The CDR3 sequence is CASSQVTGNNYGYTF.